The 30 T cell receptor beta chains given below trace back to one sample, sequenced in a study of PD-1 blockade in classical Hodgkin lymphoma. As to time point: newly diagnosed, previously untreated cHL patient sample. Generated by immunoSEQ multiplex PCR, the TCRdb table keeps only in-frame clones and is missing some. Seen here are roughly 70,000 clones, over 85% observed once, and the top ten hold 2.6%. The material sequenced was peripheral blood mononuclear cells (PBMCs). The receptors shown here come from a human donor with classical Hodgkin lymphoma.

The chain combines TRBV28 with TRBJ2-7; 9 positions agree with TRBD2. The CDR3 consists of 13 residues. Losses at the gene ends were 8 bases for V and 3 bases for J; bases not matched to a gene: 5. Germline lookup yields CDR1 MDHEN and CDR2 SYDVKM. Here the CDR3 reads CASALAGSYEQYF. Here the CDR3 DNA reads TGTGCCAGCGCCCTAGCGGGAAGCTACGAGCAGTACTTC.

This rearrangement joins TRBV7-8 to TRBJ2-2, with D perhaps matching TRBD2 (5 bases). CDR1 and CDR2 from the germline V gene are SGHVS and FQNEAQ. Trimming took off 1 base at V and 7 bases at J, with 16 bases between the two ends. The CDR3 is made up of 16 amino acids. The CDR3 coding sequence is TGTGCCAGCAGCTTAGTTTTTCTTCGGGGAAACGGGGAGCTGTTTTTT. Translated, it gives CASSLVFLRGNGELFF.

V usage is TRBV7-3 and J usage is TRBJ2-1, with D hard to call. This CDR3 is 14 amino acids long. Germline-derived CDR1 and CDR2 are SGHTA and FQGTGA. V gave up 5 bases and J gave up 5 bases, with 13 bases separating them. The chain's CDR3 is CASSPSGRNNEQFF. DNA for the CDR3: TGTGCCAGCAGCCCCTCCGGGCGGAACAATGAGCAGTTCTTC.

This chain connects TRBV7-6 to TRBJ2-7; unclear D gene. CDR1 is SGHVS, CDR2 FNYEAQ, per germline. Trimming removed 0 bases from V and 6 bases from J, with 9 bases in between. The CDR3 sequence is 13 residues long. CDR3 bases: TGTGCCAGCAGCTTAGCCGGAACCGGCGAGCAGTACTTC. It encodes CASSLAGTGEQYF.

The chain couples TRBV25-1 to TRBJ1-2; 11 nucleotides align to TRBD1. In germline, CDR1 is MGHDK, CDR2 SYGVNS. V lost 5 bases to trimming and J lost 7 bases; unmatched junction nucleotides: 9. CDR3 length equals 15 residues. DNA of the CDR3: TGTGCCAGCAGTTCTGGGGGACAGGGGGGAGGTGGCTACACCTTC. This sequence encodes CASSSGGQGGGGYTF.

The chain has TRBV28 and TRBJ2-3; D is perhaps TRBD1 or TRBD2 (6 bases each). V lost 7 bases and J 3 bases, leaving 17 bases between the germline ends. CDR3 length equals 15 residues. Germline CDR1 and CDR2: MDHEN and SYDVKM. CDR3 in DNA: TGTGCCAGCATGGGAAGGAGGGGGAAGACAGATACGCAGTATTTT. Translated: CASMGRRGKTDTQYF.

This clone was detected only once. V and J are TRBV25-1 and TRBJ1-2, with D uncertain. Germline values: CDR1 MGHDK, CDR2 SYGVNS. This CDR3 contains 14 residues. Trimming stripped 6 bases from V and 4 bases from J, with 15 bases between. DNA of the CDR3: TGTGCCAGCAGCCGAACGGGGTTTCTCTATGGCTACACCTTC. This sequence encodes CASSRTGFLYGYTF.

The gene calls are TRBV6-5 and TRBJ1-3; no clear D. The V gene's germline CDR1 is MNHEY and CDR2 SVGAGI. V gave up 7 bases and J gave up 4 bases, with 17 bases separating them. CDR3 length: 15 amino acids. In nucleotides, the CDR3 is TGTGCCAGCACACCAGGAGGATTTACAGGAAACACCATATATTTT. Protein: CASTPGGFTGNTIYF.

This clone appeared once. The J gene is TRBJ1-4, the V gene TRBV5-1; TRBD1 might be the D (5 bases). From germline, CDR1 is SGHRS and CDR2 YFSETQ. The CDR3 covers 15 residues. Trimming removed 4 bases from V and 4 bases from J, with 14 bases in between. DNA for the CDR3: TGCGCCAGCAGCGTTGGGACGGATTATAATGAAAAACTGTTTTTT. It is translated as CASSVGTDYNEKLFF.

In its sample, this clone was seen once. The rearrangement uses TRBV7-8 and TRBJ2-7; D ambiguous. The CDR3 is made up of 12 amino acids. Germline V CDR1 and CDR2: SGHVS, FQNEAQ. The V end was cut by 2 bases, the J end by 3 bases, with 5 bases between. CDR3 in DNA: TGTGCCAGCAGCTTAATTATCTACGAGCAGTACTTC. The encoded protein is CASSLIIYEQYF.

The chain employs TRBV28 and TRBJ2-7; TRBD1 might be the D (6 bases). Trimming cost V 5 bases and J 1 base, with 12 bases left between them. Germline V gene lookup returns CDR1 MDHEN and CDR2 SYDVKM. This CDR3 comprises 14 residues. The chain's CDR3 is CASSIYRESYEQYF. CDR3 DNA: TGTGCCAGCAGTATTTACAGGGAGTCCTACGAGCAGTACTTC.

This clone was observed once. The chain recombines TRBV6-5 with TRBJ2-1, with D hard to call. The CDR3 loop spans 15 amino acids. The germline V gene encodes CDR1 MNHEY and CDR2 SVGAGI. V was cut by 2 bases and J by 8 bases, with 16 bases left in between. The CDR3 DNA reads as TGTGCCAGCAGTTACCCGAGAGCTAGGACGGATGAGCAGTTCTTC. This sequence encodes CASSYPRARTDEQFF.

The J gene is TRBJ2-5, the V gene TRBV5-4, with D hard to call. The germline gives CDR1 SGHNT, CDR2 YYREEE (reference sequence). V lost 4 bases and J 5 bases, leaving 9 bases between the germline ends. The CDR3 totals 12 residues. CDR3 sequence: CASSLPRETQYF. CDR3 nucleotides: TGTGCCAGCAGCCTCCCTCGGGAGACCCAGTACTTC.

V is TRBV27 and J is TRBJ1-2, with 8 bases identical to TRBD1. CDR1 and CDR2 from the germline V gene are MNHEY and SMNVEV (reference sequence). The CDR3 has 15 residues. Trimming took 3 bases from V and 8 from J; bases not matched to a gene: 11. CDR3 protein: CASSFVTGERGGYTF. CDR3 sequence (DNA): TGTGCCAGCAGTTTCGTGACAGGGGAGAGGGGGGGCTACACCTTC.

This clone was seen more than once but under ten times. The chain joins TRBV28 to TRBJ1-2; D gene ambiguous. V lost 6 bases to trimming and J lost 9 bases, with 8 bases between them. Germline CDR1 MDHEN, CDR2 SYDVKM. The CDR3 is made up of 10 amino acids. Here the CDR3 reads CASRDDRYTF. CDR3 nucleotide sequence: TGTGCCAGCAGGGACGACCGCTACACCTTC.

This chain joins TRBV7-9 and TRBJ2-1; the D gene is possibly TRBD1 (6 bases). This CDR3 comprises 15 residues. Trimming left V 1 base short and J 6 bases short, with 13 bases between. The germline V gene has CDR1 SEHNR and CDR2 FQNEAQ (reference sequence). The CDR3: CASSLGQGYVNEQFF. DNA for the CDR3: TGTGCCAGCAGCTTAGGGCAGGGGTACGTCAATGAGCAGTTCTTC.

The chain joins TRBV7-3 to TRBJ1-3, with D hard to call. Germline V gives CDR1 SGHTA, CDR2 FQGTGA. The CDR3 covers 13 residues. V was shortened by 5 bases and J by 2 bases, with 7 bases between the two germline ends. The CDR3 region has the DNA TGTGCCAGCAGCGTAGGGACTGGAAACACCATATATTTT. It is translated as CASSVGTGNTIYF.

In its sample, this clone was seen once. The J gene is TRBJ1-6, the V gene TRBV6-1; TRBD1 agrees at 9 bases. The J segment lost 0 bases and the V segment lost 3 bases, leaving 12 bases of the junction unmatched. The CDR3 contains 20 residues. Germline-derived CDR1 and CDR2 are MNHNS and SASEGT. CDR3 coding DNA: TGTGCCAGCAGTGACACCGGGACAGGGCTCCGGGGCTCCTATAATTCACCCCTCCACTTT. It translates to CASSDTGTGLRGSYNSPLHF.

The V gene is TRBV6-6, the J gene TRBJ1-1; D call uncertain. Germline values: CDR1 MNHNY, CDR2 SVGAGI (reference sequence). The CDR3 covers 12 residues. The V and J ends lost 2 bases and 8 bases respectively, with 9 bases between them. The chain's CDR3 is CASSYPLEEAFF. CDR3 in DNA: TGTGCCAGCAGTTACCCTCTCGAGGAAGCTTTCTTT.

The chain carries TRBV5-1 and TRBJ2-1, with 8 bases matching TRBD2. Trimming cost V 2 bases and J 9 bases; bases outside gene matches: 10. CDR3 length: 15 residues. Per germline, CDR1 SGHRS and CDR2 YFSETQ. CDR3 loop: CASSFRTSPEREQFF. For the CDR3, the DNA is TGCGCCAGCAGCTTCCGGACTAGCCCGGAGCGTGAGCAGTTCTTC.

The chain uses TRBV5-1 and TRBJ2-5, with 7 bases identical to TRBD1. The length of the CDR3 is 15 residues. J gave up 1 base and V 2 bases, and 5 bases lay outside the gene matches. CDR1 and CDR2 from the germline V gene are SGHRS and YFSETQ. The chain's CDR3 is CASSLQGLAQETQYF. The DNA of the CDR3 is TGCGCCAGCAGCTTACAGGGGCTGGCCCAAGAGACCCAGTACTTC.

The V and J genes are TRBV5-1 and TRBJ2-5; 7 bases line up with TRBD1. Germline CDR1 and CDR2: SGHRS and YFSETQ. With 3 bases clipped from V and 2 bases from J, the junction kept 7 bases outside the gene matches. The CDR3 is 15 amino acids. In DNA form, the CDR3 reads TGCGCCAGCAGCTACATGGGACAGAAACAAGAGACCCAGTACTTC. Translated: CASSYMGQKQETQYF.

V usage is TRBV5-4 and J usage is TRBJ2-5, with TRBD2 matching 11 bases. V trimming: 2 bases; J trimming: 4 bases; junction bases outside the gene matches: 7. The germline V gene has CDR1 SGHNT and CDR2 YYREEE (reference sequence). The CDR3 is 16 amino acids. The CDR3 loop is CASSLLAGVKGETQYF. CDR3 nucleotides: TGTGCCAGCAGCTTACTAGCGGGAGTAAAAGGAGAGACCCAGTACTTC.

The chain carries TRBV9 and TRBJ2-1, with TRBD2 as a possible D gene (5 bases). The CDR3 is 15 residues long. V was pared by 4 bases and J by 4 bases, with 15 bases between. The germline gives CDR1 SGDLS, CDR2 YYNGEE. CDR3 DNA sequence: TGTGCCAGCAGCCTTGTCGATAGCGCATACAATGAGCAGTTCTTC. Translated: CASSLVDSAYNEQFF.

The V gene is TRBV6-5, the J gene TRBJ1-2; the match to TRBD1 covers 10 bases. After removal of 2 bases from V and 7 bases from J, the junction contained 10 bases not matched to a gene. There are 16 residues in the CDR3. CDR1 and CDR2 from the germline V gene are MNHEY and SVGAGI. This CDR3 is CASSYAGTGVPGGYTF. The DNA for the CDR3 is TGTGCCAGCAGTTACGCCGGGACAGGGGTTCCTGGTGGCTACACCTTC.

The chain employs TRBV4-3 and TRBJ2-3; D remains ambiguous. Germline-derived CDR1 and CDR2 are LGHNA and YSLEER. This CDR3 comprises 14 residues. Trimming took 0 bases from V and 2 from J, leaving 6 bases between them. CDR3 amino acids: CASSQDTLTDTQYF. The CDR3 DNA follows: TGCGCCAGCAGCCAAGATACCCTCACAGATACGCAGTATTTT.

This rearrangement joins TRBV18 to TRBJ1-1, with TRBD1 identical over 8 bases. After removal of 3 bases from V and 0 bases from J, the junction contained 3 bases not matched to a gene. Germline loops: CDR1 KGHSH, CDR2 LQKENI. The CDR3 is made up of 15 amino acids. The CDR3: CASSPGDRLNTEAFF. The CDR3, as DNA: TGTGCCAGCTCACCGGGGGACAGGTTGAACACTGAAGCTTTCTTT. The complete variable domain, with remaining parts taken from reference TRBV18 and TRBJ1-1, reads NAGVMQNPRHLVRRRGQEARLRCSPMKGHSHVYWYRQLPEEGLKFMVYLQKENIIDESGMPKERFSAEFPKEGPSILRIQQVVRGDSAAYFCASSPGDRLNTEAFFGQGTRLTVV.

The J gene is TRBJ1-2, the V gene TRBV4-1; 7 bases map to TRBD1. Germline-derived CDR1 and CDR2 are MGHRA and YSYEKL. The trim removed 5 bases at V and 3 bases at J, leaving 15 bases unmatched. The CDR3 sequence is 17 residues long. DNA of the CDR3: TGCGCCAGCAGCGCTATAAGGGGGCGGCGTCTGGACTATGGCTACACCTTC. It is translated as CASSAIRGRRLDYGYTF.

The rearrangement uses TRBV5-1 and TRBJ2-5; no firm D call. Germline CDR1 SGHRS, CDR2 YFSETQ. This CDR3 region has 15 residues. V lost 2 bases and J 2 bases, leaving 13 bases between the germline ends. The CDR3 protein is CASSFTISPQETQYF. As DNA, the CDR3 is TGCGCCAGCAGCTTCACTATCTCCCCGCAAGAGACCCAGTACTTC.

This clone occurred once. This sequence joins TRBV11-2 and TRBJ2-1; TRBD2 aligns across 8 bases. The CDR3 has 16 residues. V lost 6 bases, J lost 0 bases, and 7 bases stayed unmatched. The germline CDR1 and CDR2 sequences are SGHAT and FQNNGV. The CDR3 nucleotides read TGTGCCAGCAGTCGGACTAGCCAAAGCTCCTACAATGAGCAGTTCTTC. Protein sequence: CASSRTSQSSYNEQFF.